The rows below give T cell receptor beta chains drawn from one sample of a study of response to subunit inactivated influenza vaccine. One entry per CDR3 protein, called by TCRdb with MiXCR from the RT-PCR reads. Among 650,000 to 800,000 distinct CDR3 sequences listed, roughly 14% were seen once. Material: PBMCs from blood, obtained 14 to 15 days before vaccination. The receptors come from a man in his fifties or sixties who received an inactivated influenza vaccine. Each CDR3 is given with its conserved first and last residue. A D gene is named only where the DNA matches it firmly. Size values are once, few and many counts, or a class for expanded clones, and some rows have none.

DNA: TGTGCCAGCAGCTTACTTAGCGGGAACCGGGTTCATGAGCAGTTCTTC
CDR3: CASSLLSGNRVHEQFF
size: NA
J: TRBJ2-1
V: TRBV7-2
D: TRBD2

DNA: TGTGCCAGCAGTTCATCCGGGACCAATTACCAAGAGACCCAGTACTTC
CDR3: CASSSSGTNYQETQYF
size: NA
J: TRBJ2-5
V: TRBV28
D: NA

DNA: TGTGCCAGCAGGATCCGGGGTGTCGGGGACGAGCAGTACTTC
CDR3: CASRIRGVGDEQYF
size: few
J: TRBJ2-7
V: TRBV6-1
D: NA

DNA: TGTGCCACCTGCAATGCGGCTAACACTGAAGCTTTCTTT
CDR3: CATCNAANTEAFF
size: few
J: TRBJ1-1
V: TRBV6-1
D: NA

DNA: TGCGCCAGCAGCTTTCCGGGGGAAACCGGACTAGCGGGAGGGCCCTACAATGAGCAGTTCTTC
CDR3: CASSFPGETGLAGGPYNEQFF
size: few
J: TRBJ2-1
V: TRBV5-1
D: TRBD2

DNA: TGTGCCAGCAGTGAGCAGACGACAGGCGACGAGCAGTACTTC
CDR3: CASSEQTTGDEQYF
size: few
J: TRBJ2-7
V: TRBV25-1
D: NA

DNA: TGCGCCAGCAGCTTGTCAACGGGATTGAGCTCCTACAATGAGCAGTTCTTC
CDR3: CASSLSTGLSSYNEQFF
size: many
J: TRBJ2-1
V: TRBV5-1
D: NA

DNA: TGTGCCAGCAGGCAACGCGTGGCGGGTTACAATGAGCAGTTCTTC
CDR3: CASRQRVAGYNEQFF
size: many
J: TRBJ2-1
V: TRBV12-3/TRBV12-4
D: NA

DNA: TGCGCCAGCACCTTGTTTTCTAGTGAGACCATGAACACTGAAGCTTTCTTT
CDR3: CASTLFSSETMNTEAFF
size: NA
J: TRBJ1-1
V: TRBV5-1
D: NA

DNA: TGCAGTGGCACGACCGGGACAGGGGAAGGAGATACGCAGTATTTT
CDR3: CSGTTGTGEGDTQYF
size: few
J: TRBJ2-3
V: TRBV20-1
D: TRBD1

DNA: TGTGCCAGCAGGAGCGGGAGAGAACGCGCGAACACCGGGGAGCTGTTTTTT
CDR3: CASRSGRERANTGELFF
size: NA
J: TRBJ2-2
V: TRBV12-3/TRBV12-4
D: TRBD2

DNA: TGCGCCAGTTCGCCAGGGTTAGGCACAGATACGCAGTATTTT
CDR3: CASSPGLGTDTQYF
size: many
J: TRBJ2-3
V: TRBV5-1
D: NA

DNA: TGTGCCAGCAGTTCGCAGGGCCGCTATGGCTACACCTTC
CDR3: CASSSQGRYGYTF
size: few
J: TRBJ1-2
V: TRBV6-5
D: NA

DNA: TGTGCCAGCAGCCCGGGACTAGCGGGGATAGCCAAAAACATTCAGTACTTC
CDR3: CASSPGLAGIAKNIQYF
size: NA
J: TRBJ2-4
V: TRBV7-9
D: TRBD2

DNA: TGTGCCAGCAGTAGAACCGGGACAGGGACGCGCGAGCAGTACTTC
CDR3: CASSRTGTGTREQYF
size: NA
J: TRBJ2-7
V: TRBV27
D: TRBD1

DNA: TGTGCCACCTTTCACCAGGGGACCTACGAGCAGTACTTC
CDR3: CATFHQGTYEQYF
size: many
J: TRBJ2-7
V: TRBV10-3
D: NA

DNA: TGTGCCAGCAGTTTATCGGCCGTTCACGAGCAGTACTTC
CDR3: CASSLSAVHEQYF
size: few
J: TRBJ2-7
V: TRBV12-3/TRBV12-4
D: NA

DNA: TGTGCCAGCAGTTTATCTCCGGACAGAAACTACGAGCAGTACTTC
CDR3: CASSLSPDRNYEQYF
size: few
J: TRBJ2-7
V: TRBV27
D: NA

DNA: TGTGCCAGCAGTCGACAGGAAGGGAACACCGGGGAGCTGTTTTTT
CDR3: CASSRQEGNTGELFF
size: many
J: TRBJ2-2
V: TRBV6-1
D: NA

DNA: TGTGCCAGCAGTCAAGAGGGCACGTCGAGCCCCTACGAGCAGTACTTC
CDR3: CASSQEGTSSPYEQYF
size: few
J: TRBJ2-7
V: TRBV12-3/TRBV12-4
D: NA

DNA: TGTGCCAGCAGCCTCTCGCCCAGGGGGGAAGAGACCCAGTACTTC
CDR3: CASSLSPRGEETQYF
size: NA
J: TRBJ2-5
V: TRBV4-2
D: NA

DNA: TGCAGCGGACTCGGGGTTACTCGCACGGATACGCAGTATTTT
CDR3: CSGLGVTRTDTQYF
size: NA
J: TRBJ2-3
V: TRBV29-1
D: NA

DNA: TGTGCCAGCAGCGAATGGGGCGGGGGAACTAATGAAAAACTGTTTTTT
CDR3: CASSEWGGGTNEKLFF
size: few
J: TRBJ1-4
V: TRBV9
D: NA

DNA: TGCGCCAGCAGCTTGGAGGCGACCTACGAGCAGTACTTC
CDR3: CASSLEATYEQYF
size: many
J: TRBJ2-7
V: TRBV5-1
D: NA

DNA: TGTGCCACCAGTGCCGGAGACAGGGGCGCCAATCAGCCCCAGCATTTT
CDR3: CATSAGDRGANQPQHF
size: NA
J: TRBJ1-5
V: TRBV24-1
D: TRBD1

DNA: TGTGCCAGCACCGGGACAGGGGTTACAGATACGCAGTATTTT
CDR3: CASTGTGVTDTQYF
size: NA
J: TRBJ2-3
V: TRBV7-9
D: TRBD1

DNA: TGTGCCACCAGCGTCGGGACTAGCGGGTTTTACGAGCAGTACTTC
CDR3: CATSVGTSGFYEQYF
size: NA
J: TRBJ2-7
V: TRBV15
D: TRBD2

DNA: TGTGCCACCAGCATCCAGGGCTATGGAAACACCATATATTTT
CDR3: CATSIQGYGNTIYF
size: few
J: TRBJ1-3
V: TRBV15
D: NA

DNA: TGTGCCAGCAGCCAAGATACAGGACGGCAGACCCAGTACTTC
CDR3: CASSQDTGRQTQYF
size: few
J: TRBJ2-5
V: TRBV3-1
D: NA

DNA: TGTGCCAGCAGTTCCATCGGACAGGGACATACTGAAGCTTTCTTT
CDR3: CASSSIGQGHTEAFF
size: NA
J: TRBJ1-1
V: TRBV6-5
D: TRBD1

DNA: TGTGCCAGCGCAGGGGAACTGCAAGAGACCCAGTACTTC
CDR3: CASAGELQETQYF
size: few
J: TRBJ2-5
V: TRBV7-8
D: NA

DNA: TGTACCAGCAGTGAAGTTGCTACCGGCCATGGTACGCAGTATTTT
CDR3: CTSSEVATGHGTQYF
size: once
J: TRBJ2-3
V: TRBV2
D: NA

DNA: TGTGCCAGCAGCGGACGGGGTTCGAGCACTGAAGCTTTCTTT
CDR3: CASSGRGSSTEAFF
size: many
J: TRBJ1-1
V: TRBV12-3/TRBV12-4
D: NA

DNA: TGTGCCAGCAGTGCTGAATTAGCCAAAAACATTCAGTACTTC
CDR3: CASSAELAKNIQYF
size: NA
J: TRBJ2-4
V: TRBV2
D: NA

DNA: TGTGCCAGCAGCTTTCATTTAGGGGGTGTAACCTACAATGAGCAGTTCTTC
CDR3: CASSFHLGGVTYNEQFF
size: NA
J: TRBJ2-1
V: TRBV21-1
D: NA

DNA: TGCAGTGCTGGGGTCGGGGGGGACTCCTATAATTCACCCCTCCACTTT
CDR3: CSAGVGGDSYNSPLHF
size: NA
J: TRBJ1-6
V: TRBV20-1
D: NA

DNA: TGTGCCACCACCAGGACAGGGGCGGCCGGGGAGCTGTTTTTT
CDR3: CATTRTGAAGELFF
size: few
J: TRBJ2-2
V: TRBV12-3/TRBV12-4
D: TRBD1

DNA: TGTGCCAGCAGCGTCACAGGGACCATGAACACTGAAGCTTTCTTT
CDR3: CASSVTGTMNTEAFF
size: NA
J: TRBJ1-1
V: TRBV7-2
D: NA

DNA: TGCGCCAGCAGCAGAACGGACACTGAAGCTTTCTTT
CDR3: CASSRTDTEAFF
size: few
J: TRBJ1-1
V: TRBV5-1
D: NA

DNA: TGCAGCGTTGACGTGGGGGTTTCGAGCACTGAAGCTTTCTTT
CDR3: CSVDVGVSSTEAFF
size: few
J: TRBJ1-1
V: TRBV29-1
D: NA

DNA: TGCAGTGCTAGAAGGCCCCCCGGTCACATTCAGTACTTC
CDR3: CSARRPPGHIQYF
size: few
J: TRBJ2-4
V: TRBV20-1
D: NA

DNA: TGCGCCAGCAGTGAGACTGGGCGCGGTGGGAGCAATCAGCCCCAGCATTTT
CDR3: CASSETGRGGSNQPQHF
size: NA
J: TRBJ1-5
V: TRBV10-2
D: NA

DNA: TGCAGCGTTGTGGGGTACACTGAAGCTTTCTTT
CDR3: CSVVGYTEAFF
size: NA
J: TRBJ1-1
V: TRBV29-1
D: NA

DNA: TGTGCCACCAGTGAAGGGACTAGCGTTTGGGAGACCCAGTACTTC
CDR3: CATSEGTSVWETQYF
size: NA
J: TRBJ2-5
V: TRBV24-1
D: TRBD2

DNA: TGTGCCAGCAGCGCCCTACAGGTTAACACTGAAGCTTTCTTT
CDR3: CASSALQVNTEAFF
size: NA
J: TRBJ1-1
V: TRBV5-4
D: NA

DNA: TGTGCCAGCACCCATCTTGGCAGGGGTACCCGCTATGGCTACACCTTC
CDR3: CASTHLGRGTRYGYTF
size: few
J: TRBJ1-2
V: TRBV6-2/TRBV6-3
D: NA

DNA: TGTGCCAGCAGTTTTGCAGTAGCCAAAAACATTCAGTACTTC
CDR3: CASSFAVAKNIQYF
size: few
J: TRBJ2-4
V: TRBV12-3/TRBV12-4
D: NA

DNA: TGTGCCAGCAGCCAAGATCGCGCCAGAACCCTCCTATACAATGAGCAGTTCTTC
CDR3: CASSQDRARTLLYNEQFF
size: NA
J: TRBJ2-1
V: TRBV4-2
D: NA

DNA: TGTGCCACCAGCCCCCGACAGGGCAGCGGCGAGCAGTACTTC
CDR3: CATSPRQGSGEQYF
size: few
J: TRBJ2-7
V: TRBV15
D: TRBD1

DNA: TGTGCCAGCAGTTACCGCCTGACTGTCCGTGACACTGAAGCTTTCTTT
CDR3: CASSYRLTVRDTEAFF
size: many
J: TRBJ1-1
V: TRBV6-2/TRBV6-3
D: NA

DNA: TGTGCCAGCAGCACAAACGGGTGGGGCTCTGGAAACACCATATATTTT
CDR3: CASSTNGWGSGNTIYF
size: NA
J: TRBJ1-3
V: TRBV12-3/TRBV12-4
D: NA

DNA: TGCGCCAGCAGCTTGGCCATGGGTGAAAAACTGTTTTTT
CDR3: CASSLAMGEKLFF
size: NA
J: TRBJ1-4
V: TRBV5-1
D: NA

DNA: TGTGCCAGCAGGGAATATGGCTACACCTTC
CDR3: CASREYGYTF
size: NA
J: TRBJ1-2
V: TRBV6-6
D: NA

DNA: TGCGCCAGCAGCCCAGGGACAGGGGCTATGGAGACCCAGTACTTC
CDR3: CASSPGTGAMETQYF
size: few
J: TRBJ2-5
V: TRBV4-3
D: TRBD1

DNA: TGTGCCAGCAGCAGCCGGGACAGGGTCCACAATGAGCAGTTCTTC
CDR3: CASSSRDRVHNEQFF
size: NA
J: TRBJ2-1
V: TRBV7-8
D: TRBD1

DNA: TGTGCCAGCAGTTTCGCGAGCGGGGCCACCTCTCGGGAGCAGTACTTC
CDR3: CASSFASGATSREQYF
size: few
J: TRBJ2-7
V: TRBV6-5
D: TRBD2

DNA: TGTGCCAGCAGCTTTAGGGCCAGGACTACACCTAGCACAGATACGCAGTATTTT
CDR3: CASSFRARTTPSTDTQYF
size: NA
J: TRBJ2-3
V: TRBV11-2
D: NA

DNA: TGTATTAGCGGGAGGATCACAGATACGCAGTATTTT
CDR3: CISGRITDTQYF
size: few
J: TRBJ2-3
V: TRBV20-1
D: TRBD2

DNA: TGTGCCACCAGTGATGAAAGATATGGCTACACCTTC
CDR3: CATSDERYGYTF
size: many
J: TRBJ1-2
V: TRBV24-1
D: NA

DNA: TGTGCCAGCAGCGTTGGGGGGGACACCATATATTTT
CDR3: CASSVGGDTIYF
size: few
J: TRBJ1-3
V: TRBV9
D: NA